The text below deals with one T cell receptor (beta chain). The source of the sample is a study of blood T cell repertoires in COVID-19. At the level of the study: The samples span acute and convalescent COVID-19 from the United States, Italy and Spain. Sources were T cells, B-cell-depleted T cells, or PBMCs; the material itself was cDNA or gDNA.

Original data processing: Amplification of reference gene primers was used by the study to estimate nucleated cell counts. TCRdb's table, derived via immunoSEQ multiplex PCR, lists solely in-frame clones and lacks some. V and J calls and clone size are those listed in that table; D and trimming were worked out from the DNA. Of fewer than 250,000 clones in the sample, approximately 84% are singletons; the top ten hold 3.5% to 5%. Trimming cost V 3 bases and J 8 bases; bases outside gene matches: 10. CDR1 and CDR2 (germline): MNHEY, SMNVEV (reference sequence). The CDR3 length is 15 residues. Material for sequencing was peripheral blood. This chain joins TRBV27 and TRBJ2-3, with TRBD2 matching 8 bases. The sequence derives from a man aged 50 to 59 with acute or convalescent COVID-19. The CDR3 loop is CASSFTSRGGGTQYF. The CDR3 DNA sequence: TGTGCCAGCAGTTTTACGAGTCGGGGGGGCGGTACGCAGTATTTT.